The clone carrying this T cell receptor (beta chain) was observed a single time. This table comes from immunoSEQ multiplex PCR, and its TCRdb copy is limited to in-frame clones, with some not included. Of under 95,000 clones listed, about nine tenths are singletons. The V gene's germline CDR1 is LGHNA and CDR2 YNFKEQ. The CDR3 is 19 residues long. Trimming removed 3 bases from V and 6 bases from J; junction bases left unmatched: 21. The sample belongs to a study of T cell changes during pregnancy in multiple sclerosis. Specimen: peripheral blood, collected after pregnancy. The genes are TRBV4-2 and TRBJ1-1, with 8 bases that match TRBD1. The receptor was derived from a female donor in good health, enrolled as a control in a pregnancy study. The CDR3 DNA sequence: TGTGCCAGCAGCCAGGATCCTGGACAGGGCGGCTTAAACCACGCTGAAGCTTTCTTT. This translates into CASSQDPGQGGLNHAEAFF.